The clone carrying this T cell receptor (beta chain) showed up just a few times. The ends were cut back, 1 base at V and 6 bases at J, with 15 bases in the middle. Germline V gives CDR1 LGHDT, CDR2 YNNKEL (reference sequence). The CDR3 is made up of 15 amino acids. This sample stems from a study of T cells in Graves' hyperthyroidism and ophthalmopathy. Study-wide context: Peripheral blood was acquired at first diagnosis, ahead of any therapy whatsoever.

Researchers took RNA transcripts and amplified the TCR beta CDR3 regions from them. Using the HTBI primer set, a first-round RT-PCR was run on the TCR CDR3. TCRdb processed the multiplex PCR reads anew with MiXCR; each CDR3 protein has one entry. This table has fewer than 350,000 distinct CDR3 sequences, roughly 23% appearing once. Newly diagnosed hyperthyroidism patients aged 18 to 65 years had disease lasting under 2 months. The chain uses TRBV3-1 and TRBJ1-2, with D unresolved. Sequences were obtained from blood. The sequence was obtained from a woman aged 50 to 60 with Graves' hyperthyroidism. The CDR3 loop reads CASSQAGLEPDGYTF. CDR3 coding DNA: TGTGCCAGCAGCCAAGCGGGTCTGGAACCGGATGGCTACACCTTC.